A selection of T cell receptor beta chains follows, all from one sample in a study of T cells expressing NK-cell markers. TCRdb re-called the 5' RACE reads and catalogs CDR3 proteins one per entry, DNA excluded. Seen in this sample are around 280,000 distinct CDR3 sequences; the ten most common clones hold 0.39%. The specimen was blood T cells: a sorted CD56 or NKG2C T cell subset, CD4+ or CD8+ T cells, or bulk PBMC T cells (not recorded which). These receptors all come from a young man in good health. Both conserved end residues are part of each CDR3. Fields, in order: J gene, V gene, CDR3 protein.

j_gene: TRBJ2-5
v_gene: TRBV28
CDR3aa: CATDESGIGQETQYF

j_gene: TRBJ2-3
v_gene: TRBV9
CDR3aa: CASSASAGLTDTQYF

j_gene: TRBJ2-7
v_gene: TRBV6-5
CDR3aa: CASKRARDSSNEQYF

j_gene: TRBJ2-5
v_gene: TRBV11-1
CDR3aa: CASSGTGQTQYF

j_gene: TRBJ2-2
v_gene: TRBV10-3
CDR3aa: CATVPGPGENTGELFF

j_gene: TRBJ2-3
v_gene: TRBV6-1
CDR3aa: CASRGLGQGAQYF

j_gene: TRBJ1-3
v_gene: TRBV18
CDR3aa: CASSPQGAPSGNTIYF

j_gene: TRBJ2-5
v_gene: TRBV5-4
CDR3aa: CASSWASETQYF

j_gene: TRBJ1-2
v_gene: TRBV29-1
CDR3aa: CSVDTGWSSGYTF

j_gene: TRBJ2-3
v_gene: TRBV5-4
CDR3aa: CASSWSVSDTQYF

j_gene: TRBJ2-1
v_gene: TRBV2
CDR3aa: CASSHQLAGGHNEQFF

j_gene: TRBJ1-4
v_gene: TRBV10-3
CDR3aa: CAISEPSGQINEKLFF

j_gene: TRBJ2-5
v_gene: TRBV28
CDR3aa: CASSSYRDRGPETQYF

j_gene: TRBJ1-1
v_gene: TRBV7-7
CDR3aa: CASSLEAGGRAFF

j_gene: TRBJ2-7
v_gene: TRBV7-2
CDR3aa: CASSFSHLYEQYF

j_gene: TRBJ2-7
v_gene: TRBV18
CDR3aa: CASSPSRGPGYEQYF

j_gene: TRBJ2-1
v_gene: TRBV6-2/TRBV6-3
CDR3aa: CASTDSSGRFDEQFF

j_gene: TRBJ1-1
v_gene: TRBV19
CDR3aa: CASKVQAWNTEAFF

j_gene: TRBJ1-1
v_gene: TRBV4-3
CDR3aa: CASSQGYQGNTEAFF

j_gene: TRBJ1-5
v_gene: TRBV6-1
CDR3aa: CASRPGPSNQPQHF

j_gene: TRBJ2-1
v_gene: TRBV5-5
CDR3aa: CASSLFGTGLDNEQFF

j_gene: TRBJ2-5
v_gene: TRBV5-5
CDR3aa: CASKRTSGFSETQYF

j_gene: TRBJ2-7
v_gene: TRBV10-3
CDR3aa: CAISESTGTVAHEQYF

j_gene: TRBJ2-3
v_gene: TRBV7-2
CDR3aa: CASTLRPLSTDTQYF

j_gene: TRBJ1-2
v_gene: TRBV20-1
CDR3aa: CSARPGTGGYYGYTF

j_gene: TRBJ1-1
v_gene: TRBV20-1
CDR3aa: CSAPGQGPFMNTEAFF

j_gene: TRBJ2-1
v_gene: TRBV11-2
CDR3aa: CASFLTVLAGGTYNEQFF

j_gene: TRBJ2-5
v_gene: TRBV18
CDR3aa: CASSPGHAKETQYF

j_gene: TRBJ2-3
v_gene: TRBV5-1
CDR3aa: CATSGSTDTQYF

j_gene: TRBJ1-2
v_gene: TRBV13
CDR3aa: CASSLAFYGYTF

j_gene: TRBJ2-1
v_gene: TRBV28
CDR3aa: CATTVPPGNEQFF

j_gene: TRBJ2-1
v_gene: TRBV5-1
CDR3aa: CASSLGTEYGTNEQFF

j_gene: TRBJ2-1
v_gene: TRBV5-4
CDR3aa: CASSTRLAGEGSEQFF

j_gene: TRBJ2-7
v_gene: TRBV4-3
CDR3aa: CASSQSLGLTLSYEQYF

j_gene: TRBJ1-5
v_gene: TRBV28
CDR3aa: CASRTWGDRGQPQHF

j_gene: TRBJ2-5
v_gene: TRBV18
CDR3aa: CASSSLDEETQYF

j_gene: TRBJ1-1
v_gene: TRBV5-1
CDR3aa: CASSWPRSSLNTEAFF

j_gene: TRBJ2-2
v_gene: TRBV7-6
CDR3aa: CASSPEPNTGELFF

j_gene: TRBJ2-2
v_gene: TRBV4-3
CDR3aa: CASSQGRVGFDTGELFF

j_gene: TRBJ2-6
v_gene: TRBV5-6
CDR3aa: CASSVQGQGSGANVLTF

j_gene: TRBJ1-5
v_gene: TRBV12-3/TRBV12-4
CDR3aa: CASSMDRGKQPQHF

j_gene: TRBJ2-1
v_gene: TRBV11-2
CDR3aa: CASSLGAAAANEQFF

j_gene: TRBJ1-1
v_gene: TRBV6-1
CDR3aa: CASRRDATEAFF

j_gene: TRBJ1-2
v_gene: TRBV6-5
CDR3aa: CASSYAAWSGYTF

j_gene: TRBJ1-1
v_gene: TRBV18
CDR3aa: CASSPGTGRDTEAFF

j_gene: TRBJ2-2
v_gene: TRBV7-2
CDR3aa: CASSSTDRPAGELFF

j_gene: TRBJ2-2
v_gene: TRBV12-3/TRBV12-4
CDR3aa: CASNHRNTGELFF

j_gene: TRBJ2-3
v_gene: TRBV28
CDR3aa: CASRLRQGTDTQYF

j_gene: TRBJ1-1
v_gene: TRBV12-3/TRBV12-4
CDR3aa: CATKRQANTEAFF

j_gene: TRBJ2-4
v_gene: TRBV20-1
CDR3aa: CSARDQGSGSRAKNIQYF

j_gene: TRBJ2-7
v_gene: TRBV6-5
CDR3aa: CASSFSGTSGPPYEQYF

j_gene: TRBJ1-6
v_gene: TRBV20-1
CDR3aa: CSALRGRGSPLHF

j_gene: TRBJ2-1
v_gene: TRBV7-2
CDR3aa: CASRPGLTNEQFF

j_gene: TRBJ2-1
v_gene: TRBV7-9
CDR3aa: CASSPSNVNEQFF

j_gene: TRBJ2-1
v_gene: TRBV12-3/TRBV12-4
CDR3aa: CASSSTGGGEQFF